The sample holds a few counts of the clone carrying this TCR beta chain. Germline CDR1 reads SQVTM; CDR2 reads ANQGSEA. The V and J ends lost 4 bases and 2 bases respectively, with 6 bases between them. This CDR3 is 13 amino acids long. This specimen comes from a study of T cells in Graves' hyperthyroidism and ophthalmopathy. There were TCR beta CDR3 regions amplified from RNA transcripts. RT-PCR in the first round (using the HTBI primer set) targeted the TCR CDR3. TCRdb analysed the multiplex PCR reads with MiXCR anew, one entry per CDR3 protein. The sample holds 750,000 to 950,000 distinct CDR3 sequences; more than 30% are singletons and the top ten take over 8%.

Sequencing was carried out using blood. This clonotype was obtained from a man aged 18 to 29 with Graves' hyperthyroidism. The J gene is TRBJ2-6, the V gene TRBV29-1, with D unresolved. CDR3 bases: TGCAGCGTTGGGAATACTGGGGCCAACGTCCTGACTTTC. Residues: CSVGNTGANVLTF.